This T cell receptor beta chain was sequenced in a study of spatial heterogeneity in lung cancer. At the level of the study: Compared with alpha-chain sequences, beta-chain sequences were consistently detected in greater numbers.

This sample's time point: sample taken at primary tumor resection. Unsorted whole RNA of tumor, nontumor lung or frozen PBMC was sequenced. Untreated early-stage non-small cell lung cancer patients, 72 in total, were the donors. General study findings and limits: Blood contained ubiquitous expanded tumor TCRs more at resection than at follow-up.

The CDR3 is 12 amino acids. Per the germline V gene, CDR1 is SGHNT and CDR2 is YYREEE (reference sequence). The V and J ends lost 3 bases and 6 bases respectively, with 10 bases between them. TCR cDNA molecules each had a unique molecular identifier. A single record per CDR3 protein comes from TCRdb applying MiXCR to the 5' RACE reads. Counted here are around 48,000 distinct CDR3 sequences, approximately 5.7% occurring once; the ten biggest clones make up over 8.5%. This clonotype was counted a few times. Its antigen remains unidentified. This receptor was identified in a male donor with early-stage non-small cell lung cancer. The gene calls are TRBV5-4 and TRBJ2-7; D not certain. The material was PBMCs, obtained at surgery. CDR3 loop: CASSSGPLEQYF. CDR3 coding DNA: TGTGCCAGCAGCTCCGGGCCACTCGAGCAGTACTTC.